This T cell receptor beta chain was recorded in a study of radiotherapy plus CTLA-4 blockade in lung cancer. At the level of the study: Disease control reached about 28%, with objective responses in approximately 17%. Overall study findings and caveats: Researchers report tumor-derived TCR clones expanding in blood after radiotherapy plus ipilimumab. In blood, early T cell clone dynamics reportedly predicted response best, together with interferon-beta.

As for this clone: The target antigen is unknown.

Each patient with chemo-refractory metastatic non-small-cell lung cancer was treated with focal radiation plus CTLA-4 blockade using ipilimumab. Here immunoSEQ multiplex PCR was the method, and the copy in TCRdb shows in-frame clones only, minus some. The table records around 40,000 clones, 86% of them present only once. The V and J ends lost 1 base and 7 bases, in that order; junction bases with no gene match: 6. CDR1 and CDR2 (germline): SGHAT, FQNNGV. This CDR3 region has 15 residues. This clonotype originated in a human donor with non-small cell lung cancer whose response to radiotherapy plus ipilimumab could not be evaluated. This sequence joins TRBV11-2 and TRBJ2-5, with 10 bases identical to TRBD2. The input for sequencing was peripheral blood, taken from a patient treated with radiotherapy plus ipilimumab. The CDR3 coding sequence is TGTGCCAGCAGCTTAGCCAGCGGGAGGGCCGGGACCCAGTACTTC. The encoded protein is CASSLASGRAGTQYF. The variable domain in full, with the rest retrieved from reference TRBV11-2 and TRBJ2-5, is EAGVAQSPRYKIIEKRQSVAFWCNPISGHATLYWYQQILGQGPKLLIQFQNNGVVDDSQLPKDRFSAERLKGVDSTLKIQPAKLEDSAVYLCASSLASGRAGTQYFGPGTRLLVL.